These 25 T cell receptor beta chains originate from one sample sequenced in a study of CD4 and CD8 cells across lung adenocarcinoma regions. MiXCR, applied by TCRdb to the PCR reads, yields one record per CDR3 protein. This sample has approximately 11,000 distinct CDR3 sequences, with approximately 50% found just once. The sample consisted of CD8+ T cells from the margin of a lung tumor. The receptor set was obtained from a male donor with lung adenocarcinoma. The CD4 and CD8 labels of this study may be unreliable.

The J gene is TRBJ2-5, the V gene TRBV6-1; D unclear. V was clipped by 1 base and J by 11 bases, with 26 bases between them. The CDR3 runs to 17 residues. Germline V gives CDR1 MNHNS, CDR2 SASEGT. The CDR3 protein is CASSEVLPGRDQGSQYF. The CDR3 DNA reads TGTGCCAGCAGTGAAGTACTGCCGGGCCGTGACCAAGGGTCTCAGTACTTC.

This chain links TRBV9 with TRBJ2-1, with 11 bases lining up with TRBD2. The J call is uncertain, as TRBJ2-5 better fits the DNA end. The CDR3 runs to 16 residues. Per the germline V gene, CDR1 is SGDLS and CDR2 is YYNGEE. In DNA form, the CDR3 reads TGTGCCAGCAGCGAATTAGGGACTAGCGGACAAGAGACCCAGTACTTC. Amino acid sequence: CASSELGTSGQETQYF.

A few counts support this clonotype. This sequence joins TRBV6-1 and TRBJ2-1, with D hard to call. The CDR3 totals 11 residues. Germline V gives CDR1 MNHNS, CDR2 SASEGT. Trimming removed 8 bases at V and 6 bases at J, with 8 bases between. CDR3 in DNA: TGTGCCAGCTATAGTGCCAATGAGCAGTTCTTC. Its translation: CASYSANEQFF.

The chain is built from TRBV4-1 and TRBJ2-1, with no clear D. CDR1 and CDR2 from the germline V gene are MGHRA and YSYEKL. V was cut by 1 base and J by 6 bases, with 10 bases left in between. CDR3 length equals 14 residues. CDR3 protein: CASSQGARSNEQFF. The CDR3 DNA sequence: TGCGCCAGCAGCCAAGGAGCCAGGAGCAATGAGCAGTTCTTC.

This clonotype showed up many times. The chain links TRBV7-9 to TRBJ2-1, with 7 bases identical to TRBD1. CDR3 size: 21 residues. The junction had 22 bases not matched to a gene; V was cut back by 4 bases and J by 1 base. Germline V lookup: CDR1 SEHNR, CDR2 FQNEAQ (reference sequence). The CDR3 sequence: CASSSNRGYGGNRGSYNEQFF. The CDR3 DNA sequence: TGTGCCAGCAGCTCCAACAGGGGCTACGGAGGTAATAGAGGGTCCTACAATGAGCAGTTCTTC. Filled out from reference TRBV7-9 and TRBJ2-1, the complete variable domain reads DTGVSQNPRHKITKRGQNVTFRCDPISEHNRLYWYRQTLGQGPEFLTYFQNEAQLEKSRLLSDRFSAERPKGSFSTLEIQRTEQGDSAMYLCASSSNRGYGGNRGSYNEQFFGPGTRLTVL.

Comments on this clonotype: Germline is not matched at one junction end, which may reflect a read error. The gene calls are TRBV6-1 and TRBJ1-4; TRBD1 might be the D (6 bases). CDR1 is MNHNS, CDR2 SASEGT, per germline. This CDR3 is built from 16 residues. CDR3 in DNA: TGTGCCGGCAGTGAAGCGCTCAGGGGAGAAAATGAAAAACTGTTTTTT. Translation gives CAGSEALRGENEKLFF.

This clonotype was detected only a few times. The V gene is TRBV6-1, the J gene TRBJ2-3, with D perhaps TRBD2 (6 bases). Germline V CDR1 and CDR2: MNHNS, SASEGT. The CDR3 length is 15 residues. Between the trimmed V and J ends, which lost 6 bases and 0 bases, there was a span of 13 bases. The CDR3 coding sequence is TGTGCCAGCAGCACATCCGGGACTAGCACAGATACGCAGTATTTT. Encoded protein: CASSTSGTSTDTQYF.

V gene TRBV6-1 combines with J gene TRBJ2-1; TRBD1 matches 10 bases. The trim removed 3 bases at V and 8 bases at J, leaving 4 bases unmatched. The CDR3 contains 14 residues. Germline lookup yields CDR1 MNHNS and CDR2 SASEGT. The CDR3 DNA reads TGTGCCAGCAGTGACGGGACAGGGGCGGATGAGCAGTTCTTC. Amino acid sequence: CASSDGTGADEQFF.

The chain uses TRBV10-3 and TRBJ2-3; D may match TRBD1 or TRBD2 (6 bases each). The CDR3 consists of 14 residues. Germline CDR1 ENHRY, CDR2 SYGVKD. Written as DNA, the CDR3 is TGTGCGGGGAGAGGGGGGCGAGGGCAAGATACGCAGTATTTT. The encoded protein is CAGRGGRGQDTQYF.

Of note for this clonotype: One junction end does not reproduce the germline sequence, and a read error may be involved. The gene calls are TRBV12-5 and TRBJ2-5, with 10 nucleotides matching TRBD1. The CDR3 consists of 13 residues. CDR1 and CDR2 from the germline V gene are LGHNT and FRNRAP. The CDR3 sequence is CASGINLPGQGNF. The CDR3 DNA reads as TGTGCTAGTGGAATTAATCTTCCGGGACAGGGGAACTTC.

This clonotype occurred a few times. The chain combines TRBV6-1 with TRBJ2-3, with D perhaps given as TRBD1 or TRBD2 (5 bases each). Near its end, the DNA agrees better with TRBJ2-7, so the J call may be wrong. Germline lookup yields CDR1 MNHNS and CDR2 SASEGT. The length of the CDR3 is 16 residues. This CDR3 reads CASSEAGTWAEDTQYF. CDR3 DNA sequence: TGTGCCAGCAGTGAAGCGGGGACGTGGGCCGAAGATACGCAGTACTTC.

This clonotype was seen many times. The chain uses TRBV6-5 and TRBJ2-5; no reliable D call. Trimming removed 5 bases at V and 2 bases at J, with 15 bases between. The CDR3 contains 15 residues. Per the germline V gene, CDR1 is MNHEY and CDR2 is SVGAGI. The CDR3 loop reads CASSLVGREQETQYF. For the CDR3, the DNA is TGTGCCAGCAGTCTAGTCGGGCGTGAACAAGAGACCCAGTACTTC.

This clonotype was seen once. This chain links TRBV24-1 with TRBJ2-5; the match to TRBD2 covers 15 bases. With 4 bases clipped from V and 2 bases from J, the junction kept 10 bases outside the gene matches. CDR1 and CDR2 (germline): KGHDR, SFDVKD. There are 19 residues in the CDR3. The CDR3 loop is CATSDPGTSGRKDQETQYF. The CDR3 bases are TGTGCCACCAGTGACCCCGGGACTAGCGGGAGGAAAGATCAAGAGACCCAGTACTTC.

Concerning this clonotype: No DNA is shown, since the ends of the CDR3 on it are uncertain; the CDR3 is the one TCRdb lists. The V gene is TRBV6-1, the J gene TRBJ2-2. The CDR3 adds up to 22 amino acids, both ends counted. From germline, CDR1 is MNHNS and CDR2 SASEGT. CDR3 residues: CASRDYQSSYEQYFGNTGELFF.

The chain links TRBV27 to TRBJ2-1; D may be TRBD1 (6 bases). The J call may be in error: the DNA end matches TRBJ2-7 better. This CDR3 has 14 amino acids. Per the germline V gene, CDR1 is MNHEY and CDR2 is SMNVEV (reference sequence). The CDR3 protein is CASSLGRGFYEQYF. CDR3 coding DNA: TGTGCCAGCAGTTTAGGCAGGGGTTTCTACGAGCAGTACTTC.

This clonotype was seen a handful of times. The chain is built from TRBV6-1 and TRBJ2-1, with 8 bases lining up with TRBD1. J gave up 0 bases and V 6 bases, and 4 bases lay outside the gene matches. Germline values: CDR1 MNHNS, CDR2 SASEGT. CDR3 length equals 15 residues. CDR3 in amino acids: CASREQGASYNEQFF. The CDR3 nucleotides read TGTGCCAGCAGGGAGCAGGGGGCCTCCTACAATGAGCAGTTCTTC.

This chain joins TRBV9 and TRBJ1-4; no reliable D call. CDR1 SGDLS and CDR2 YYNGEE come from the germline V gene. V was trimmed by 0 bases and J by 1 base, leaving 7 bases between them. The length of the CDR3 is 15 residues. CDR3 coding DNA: TGTGCCAGCAGCGTAGCAGGTTTAACTAATGAAAAACTGTTTTTT. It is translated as CASSVAGLTNEKLFF.

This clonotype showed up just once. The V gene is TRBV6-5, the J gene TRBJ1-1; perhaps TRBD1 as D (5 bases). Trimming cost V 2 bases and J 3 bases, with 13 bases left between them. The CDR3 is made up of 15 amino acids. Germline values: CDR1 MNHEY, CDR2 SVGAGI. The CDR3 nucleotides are TGTGCCAGCAGTTACCGGACACTCCCGGACACTGAAGCTTTCTTT. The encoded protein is CASSYRTLPDTEAFF.

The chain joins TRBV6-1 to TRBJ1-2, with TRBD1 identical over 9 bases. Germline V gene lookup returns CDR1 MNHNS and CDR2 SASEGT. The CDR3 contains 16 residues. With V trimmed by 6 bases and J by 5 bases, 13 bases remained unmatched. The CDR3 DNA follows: TGTGCCAGCAGCAACCTTCCGGGACAGGGCCTTTATGGCTACACCTTC. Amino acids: CASSNLPGQGLYGYTF.

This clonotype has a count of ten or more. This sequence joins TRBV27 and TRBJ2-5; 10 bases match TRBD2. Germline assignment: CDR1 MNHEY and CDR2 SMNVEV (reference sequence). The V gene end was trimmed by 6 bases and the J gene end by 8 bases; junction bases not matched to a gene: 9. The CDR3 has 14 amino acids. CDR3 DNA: TGTGCCAGCAGAACTAGCGGGGAGAAGAGAACCCAGTACTTC. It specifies CASRTSGEKRTQYF.

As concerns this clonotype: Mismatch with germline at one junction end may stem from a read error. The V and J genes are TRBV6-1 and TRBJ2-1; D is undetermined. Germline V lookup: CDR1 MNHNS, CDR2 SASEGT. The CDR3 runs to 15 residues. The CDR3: CASRLLPYSHNEQFF. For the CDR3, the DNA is TGTGCCAGCAGACTCCTACCCTACTCCCACAATGAGCAGTTCTTC.

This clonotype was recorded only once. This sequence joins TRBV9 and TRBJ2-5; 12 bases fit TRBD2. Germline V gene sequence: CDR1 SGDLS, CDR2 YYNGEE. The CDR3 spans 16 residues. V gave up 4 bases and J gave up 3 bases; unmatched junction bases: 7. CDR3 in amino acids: CASSPRLAGEEETQYF. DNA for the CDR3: TGTGCCAGCAGCCCTCGACTAGCGGGAGAAGAAGAGACCCAGTACTTC.

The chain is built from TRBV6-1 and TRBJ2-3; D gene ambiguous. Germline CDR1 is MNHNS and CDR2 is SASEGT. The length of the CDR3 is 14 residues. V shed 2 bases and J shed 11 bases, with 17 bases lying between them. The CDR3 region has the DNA TGTGCCAGCAGTGAACTAGTGAGAGGTAATAAGCAGTATTTT. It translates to CASSELVRGNKQYF.

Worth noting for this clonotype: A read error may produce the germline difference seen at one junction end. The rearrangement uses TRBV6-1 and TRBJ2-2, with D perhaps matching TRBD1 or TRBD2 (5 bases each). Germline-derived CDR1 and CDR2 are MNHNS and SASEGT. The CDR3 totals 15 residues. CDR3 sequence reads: CASSGQADGTGALYF. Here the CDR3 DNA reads TGTGCCAGCAGCGGCCAGGCGGATGGCACCGGGGCGCTGTATTTT.

In DNA, the CDR3 is TGTGCCAGCAGACCCCGAGAAGCAGGCGAGCAGTACTTC. Amino acids: CASRPREAGEQYF. The rearrangement joins TRBV27 to TRBJ2-7; unclear D gene. CDR3 length: 13 residues. The germline CDR1 and CDR2 sequences are MNHEY and SMNVEV (reference sequence). V was pared by 6 bases and J by 6 bases, with 15 bases between.